This record covers a single T cell receptor beta chain. What it binds is unknown. This sample stems from a study of post-analysis software for immune sequencing data. Study in general: Disease trajectories encompassed relapsing-remitting, secondary progressive and progressive-relapsing multiple sclerosis. Study results and caveats: Patients with multiple sclerosis recorded significantly lower normalized Chao1 diversity than controls, the study found. Patients carried 4 or 5 TRBV segments more frequently than controls did, and TRBV5-6, TRBV5-1 and TRBV20-1 were among them. Under the F measure, samples that were prepared in one batch clustered strongly together.

Germline CDR1 and CDR2: SGHAT and FQDESV (reference sequence). The CDR3 is made up of 13 amino acids. The V and J ends lost 5 bases and 4 bases respectively, with 11 bases between them. cDNA libraries for TCR beta contained unique molecular identifiers. TCRdb recomputed calls from the PCR reads with MiXCR, one row per CDR3 protein. The repertoire holds 450,000 to 700,000 distinct CDR3 sequences, around 40% seen once, with 1.5% to 2% in the top ten. Sequenced material: blood. This rearrangement joins TRBV11-1 to TRBJ2-5; D remains unclear. The clonotype comes from a girl aged 5 to 17 with multiple sclerosis. CDR3 sequence reads: CASSRAPTETQYF. The CDR3 DNA is TGTGCCAGCAGCAGAGCACCTACAGAGACCCAGTACTTC.